This T cell receptor (beta chain) was sequenced during a study of blood T cell repertoires in COVID-19. Study-level background: T cells, B-cell-depleted T cells, or PBMCs provided the cDNA or gDNA that served as material.

The V segment lost 1 base and the J segment 0 bases; nucleotides outside the gene matches: 9. CDR3 length: 18 residues. Germline V gene data show CDR1 as LNHDA and CDR2 as SQIVND (reference sequence). Per the original methods: Nucleated cell number was recorded as an estimate derived from reference gene primer amplification. Profiling relied on immunoSEQ multiplex PCR, and the TCRdb table lists in-frame clones only, not all of them. D and trimming were read from the DNA, whereas the V and J calls and clone size are those reported in that table. This sample has around 160,000 clones, with around four fifths found just once.

The gene calls are TRBV19 and TRBJ1-2, with 9 bases identical to TRBD1. This TCR came from a woman of 80 years or more with acute or convalescent COVID-19. The sequenced sample consisted of peripheral blood. CDR3 sequence: CASSIGTLQGATNYGYTF. For the CDR3, the DNA is TGTGCCAGTAGTATAGGTACCTTACAGGGGGCGACTAACTATGGCTACACCTTC.